The rows below give T cell receptor beta chains drawn from one sample of a study of identical twins. In TCRdb, the 5' RACE reads were re-called with MiXCR into one record per CDR3 protein. In the table there are a few hundred thousand distinct CDR3 sequences, less than 20% of which are singletons. Material: naive T cells sorted from blood. These receptors all come from a man in his fifties or sixties in good health. Both conserved end residues are part of each CDR3. A D gene is named only where the DNA matches it firmly. For some rows the clone size is stated as once, few or many, or as a class when expanded; others skip it.

cdr3_length | j_call | v_call | clone_size | d_call | cdr3_aa | cdr3_nt
16 | TRBJ2-1 | TRBV6-2/TRBV6-3 | - | TRBD2 | CASSYPGLAGSNEQFF | TGTGCCAGCAGTTACCCGGGACTAGCGGGGTCTAATGAGCAGTTCTTC
16 | TRBJ2-7 | TRBV4-1 | - | TRBD1 | CASSQDTGTAQYGQYF | TGCGCCAGCAGCCAAGATACCGGGACAGCTCAATACGGGCAGTACTTC
16 | TRBJ2-5 | TRBV11-2 | many | TRBD2 | CASSLGELAGGGTQYF | TGTGCCAGCAGCTTAGGGGAACTAGCGGGGGGAGGGACCCAGTACTTC
16 | TRBJ2-5 | TRBV7-2 | few | TRBD1 | CASSFSGTGGPETQYF | TGTGCCAGCAGCTTTTCTGGGACAGGGGGACCAGAGACCCAGTACTTC
16 | TRBJ2-7 | TRBV12-3/TRBV12-4 | few | - | CASSRGYGGLSYEQYF | TGTGCCAGCAGTCGCGGTTACGGGGGGCTCTCCTACGAGCAGTACTTC
16 | TRBJ2-7 | TRBV20-1 | many | - | CSARGLLWDKLYEQYF | TGCAGTGCTAGAGGCCTGCTCTGGGACAAGCTTTACGAGCAGTACTTC
14 | TRBJ2-7 | TRBV12-3/TRBV12-4 | few | - | CASSLGTPSYEQYF | TGTGCCAGCAGTTTAGGGACACCGTCCTACGAGCAGTACTTC
15 | TRBJ2-7 | TRBV6-2/TRBV6-3 | - | - | CASTPNSGRPYEQYF | TGTGCCAGCACCCCAAACAGCGGCCGACCCTACGAGCAGTACTTC
14 | TRBJ2-7 | TRBV5-1 | many | - | CASSLAERAYERYF | TGCGCCAGCAGCCTCGCTGAGAGGGCCTACGAGCGGTACTTC
15 | TRBJ2-7 | TRBV6-5 | - | - | CASSYSRQVSYEQYF | TGTGCCAGCAGTTACTCAAGACAGGTGTCCTACGAGCAGTACTTC
14 | TRBJ2-7 | TRBV6-1 | - | TRBD1 | CASSWGQGAYEQYF | TGTGCCAGCAGCTGGGGACAGGGGGCATACGAGCAGTACTTC
14 | TRBJ1-6 | TRBV27 | few | TRBD1 | CASSEQGAYSPLHF | TGTGCCAGCAGCGAACAGGGGGCCTATTCACCCCTCCACTTT
12 | TRBJ2-7 | TRBV6-5 | - | - | CASNAGVGEQYF | TGTGCCAGCAACGCAGGGGTTGGTGAGCAGTACTTC
17 | TRBJ1-3 | TRBV7-6 | - | - | CASSLGRSGPYGNTIYF | TGTGCCAGCAGCTTAGGTCGATCCGGGCCCTACGGAAACACCATATATTTT
16 | TRBJ2-1 | TRBV14 | many | TRBD1 | CASSSWDRSSYNEQFF | TGTGCCAGCAGCAGTTGGGACAGGAGCTCCTACAATGAGCAGTTCTTC
17 | TRBJ2-1 | TRBV15 | many | - | CATSRLQWARNYNEQFF | TGTGCCACCAGCAGGTTGCAGTGGGCTAGGAACTACAATGAGCAGTTCTTC
16 | TRBJ2-7 | TRBV29-1 | many | - | CSVEDEALRGVYEQYF | TGCAGCGTTGAAGATGAGGCTTTAAGAGGCGTGTACGAGCAGTACTTC
15 | TRBJ1-4 | TRBV7-9 | - | - | CASSLGFATNEKLFF | TGTGCCAGCAGCTTAGGGTTTGCAACTAACGAAAAACTGTTTTTT
12 | TRBJ2-7 | TRBV24-1 | few | - | CAMETSTDEQYF | TGTGCCATGGAGACTAGTACGGACGAGCAGTACTTC
14 | TRBJ2-7 | TRBV5-1 | many | TRBD1 | CASSLFGQGHEQYF | TGCGCCAGCAGCTTGTTTGGACAGGGTCACGAGCAGTACTTC
13 | TRBJ2-7 | TRBV27 | many | - | CASSYGGSYEQYF | TGTGCCAGCAGTTACGGCGGGTCCTACGAGCAGTACTTC
14 | TRBJ2-5 | TRBV5-6 | once | - | CASSPAGLQETQYF | TGTGCCAGCAGCCCGGCGGGCCTCCAAGAGACCCAGTACTTC